The sequence of this T cell receptor (beta chain) was determined in a study of T cell responses to AZD1222 COVID-19 vaccine. Turning to the study itself: Combined were second doses at about 4 or about 12 weeks.

Details on this clone: The antigen is unknown.

Produced via immunoSEQ multiplex PCR; TCRdb's table is partial and in-frame only. The sample lists some 180,000 clones, about 90% occurring once. Findings of the study overall: Baseline testing showed seropositivity in only six or seven AZD1222 recipients.

The germline gives CDR1 MNHEY, CDR2 SVGEGT. The trim removed 4 bases at V and 2 bases at J, leaving 17 bases unmatched. CDR3 size: 19 residues. This chain uses TRBV6-2 or TRBV6-3 with TRBJ1-1; 9 bases are shared with TRBD1. The clonotype originates from an adult in good health. The material sequenced was peripheral blood, taken on day 0 of AZD1222 vaccination. This CDR3 reads CASSSKPRSGTGTNTEAFF. CDR3 DNA: TGTGCCAGCAGTTCGAAACCTCGCTCCGGGACAGGGACCAACACTGAAGCTTTCTTT.